Shown below are 17 T cell receptor beta chains from a single sample sequenced in a study of shared clonotypes between healthy human individuals. The data were produced by immunoSEQ multiplex PCR, yet TCRdb's version contains in-frame clones alone and is incomplete. The sample consists of about half a million clones, more than 65% of them appearing once. Material for sequencing was PBMCs. The source of these receptors is a woman between 35 and 50 years old in good health. Some clones in this sample may be carry-over from other donors' samples.

The chain is built from TRBV6-4 and TRBJ2-6, with D uncertain. Germline assignment: CDR1 MRHNA and CDR2 SNTAGT. The CDR3 spans 15 residues. V was cut by 1 base and J by 0 bases, with 4 bases left in between. CDR3 amino acids: CASSDFHSGANVLTF. The DNA of the CDR3 is TGTGCCAGCAGTGACTTCCACTCTGGGGCCAACGTCCTGACTTTC.

This clone was seen at least ten times. Written as DNA, the CDR3 is TGTGCCAGCAGCTTAGGCCCTTCAGGGGGCGAGGTCTATGGCTACACCTTC. Amino acids: CASSLGPSGGEVYGYTF. The V call is TRBV7-6, the J call TRBJ1-2, with 8 bases that match TRBD1. Germline CDR1 is SGHVS and CDR2 is FNYEAQ. The V segment lost 1 base and the J segment 4 bases; nucleotides outside the gene matches: 11. The CDR3 loop spans 17 amino acids.

The chain carries TRBV28 and TRBJ1-5; TRBD1 matches 9 bases. Germline V gene data show CDR1 as MDHEN and CDR2 as SYDVKM. The CDR3 contains 16 residues. V dropped 0 bases and J dropped 7; count of bases not matched to a gene: 7. The CDR3 DNA sequence: TGTGCCAGCAGTTTATGGGGGGGACAGGGTAGGCAGCCCCAGCATTTT. Translation: CASSLWGGQGRQPQHF.

Regarding this clone: A read error is likely, as this CDR3 ends without the conserved phenylalanine or tryptophan. V gene TRBV6-6 combines with J gene TRBJ1-1; D uncertain. CDR1 is MNHNY and CDR2 is SVGAGI in the germline V gene (reference sequence). V was cut by 5 bases and J by 1 base, with 8 bases left in between. This CDR3 is built from 13 residues. The DNA for the CDR3 is TGTGCCAGCAGTCTAACAGAGAACACTGAAGCTTTCCTT. Amino acids: CASSLTENTEAFL.

The genes are TRBV5-4 and TRBJ1-5; no reliable D call. V was pared by 2 bases and J by 0 bases, with 9 bases between. The CDR3 has 15 amino acids. Germline CDR1 is SGHNT and CDR2 is YYREEE (reference sequence). CDR3 loop: CASSLDPDSNQPQHF. Written as DNA, the CDR3 is TGTGCCAGCAGCTTAGACCCAGATAGCAATCAGCCCCAGCATTTT.

The sample holds a few counts of this clone. CDR3: CASSQSGISYNEQFF. In DNA, the CDR3 is TGTGCCAGCAGCCAGTCGGGGATCTCCTACAATGAGCAGTTCTTC. The V and J genes are TRBV2 and TRBJ2-1, with D tentatively TRBD2 (5 bases). The CDR3 spans 15 residues. The V end was cut by 6 bases, the J end by 0 bases, with 12 bases between. Germline V gives CDR1 SNHLY, CDR2 FYNNEI. The full variable domain, in which reference TRBV2 and TRBJ2-1 provide the parts outside the CDR3, is EPEVTQTPSHQVTQMGQEVILRCVPISNHLYFYWYRQILGQKVEFLVSFYNNEISEKSEIFDDQFSVERPDGSNFTLKIRSTKLEDSAMYFCASSQSGISYNEQFFGPGTRLTVL.

The V gene is TRBV5-6, the J gene TRBJ2-7; 9 nucleotides align to TRBD2. Germline V lookup: CDR1 SGHDT, CDR2 YYEEEE. The V gene end was trimmed by 1 base and the J gene end by 0 bases; junction bases not matched to a gene: 5. This CDR3 has 16 amino acids. The CDR3 loop is CASSLRSSGSSYEQYF. In DNA form, the CDR3 reads TGTGCCAGCAGCTTGCGTAGTAGCGGGAGCTCCTACGAGCAGTACTTC. The variable domain in full, completed from reference TRBV5-6 and TRBJ2-7, reads DAGVTQSPTHLIKTRGQQVTLRCSPKSGHDTVSWYQQALGQGPQFIFQYYEEEERQRGNFPDRFSGHQFPNYSSELNVNALLLGDSALYLCASSLRSSGSSYEQYFGPGTRLTVT.

V usage is TRBV4-2 and J usage is TRBJ2-7; 8 bases fit TRBD2. The CDR3 has 18 residues. Trimming at V came to 0 bases and at J to 2 bases, leaving 12 bases not matched to a gene. The germline V gene has CDR1 LGHNA and CDR2 YNFKEQ. Here the CDR3 DNA reads TGTGCCAGCAGCCAAGACCTATGGAGCGGGAGTGTTGCCTACGAGCAGTACTTC. Translated: CASSQDLWSGSVAYEQYF.

The chain combines TRBV29-1 with TRBJ1-1; D may be TRBD1 (6 bases). The CDR3 sequence is 13 residues long. Trimming cost V 4 bases and J 8 bases, with 17 bases left between them. Germline CDR1 and CDR2: SQVTM and ANQGSEA. The CDR3 sequence is CSVADRSAKEAFF. CDR3 coding DNA: TGCAGCGTTGCTGACAGGTCGGCCAAAGAAGCTTTCTTT.

Remarks on this clone: Since a far larger clone is one base different, this is likely a read error. The V and J genes are TRBV5-4 and TRBJ2-5, with D possibly called TRBD1 or TRBD2 (6 bases each). CDR3 size: 15 residues. CDR1 is SGHNT and CDR2 is YYREEE in the germline V gene (reference sequence). The CDR3, as DNA: TGTGCCAGCAGCTTACCGGGGGCTGGTCAAGATACCCAGTACTTC. Translating it yields CASSLPGAGQDTQYF.

This chain connects TRBV5-4 to TRBJ2-7; D ambiguous. This CDR3 comprises 13 residues. Trimming took off 1 base at V and 5 bases at J, with 10 bases between the two ends. Per the germline V gene, CDR1 is SGHNT and CDR2 is YYREEE (reference sequence). The CDR3 bases are TGTGCCAGCAGCTTGCAGTTCGTCCACGAGCAGTACTTC. Residues: CASSLQFVHEQYF.

This clone was recorded once. This chain joins TRBV6-4 and TRBJ2-1; 7 positions match TRBD2. With 0 bases clipped from V and 0 bases from J, the junction kept 2 bases outside the gene matches. There are 16 residues in the CDR3. Germline V gene data show CDR1 as MRHNA and CDR2 as SNTAGT. The DNA of the CDR3 is TGTGCCAGCAGTGACTCAGGCGGGAGCTCCTACAATGAGCAGTTCTTC. It specifies CASSDSGGSSYNEQFF.

This clone was detected once. The chain joins TRBV28 to TRBJ2-1, with TRBD2 matching 7 bases. The J segment lost 9 bases and the V segment lost 3 bases, leaving 11 bases of the junction unmatched. The CDR3 length is 15 residues. CDR1 MDHEN and CDR2 SYDVKM come from the germline V gene. The CDR3 reads CASSFGGRAGIEQFF. CDR3 DNA sequence: TGTGCCAGCAGTTTTGGTGGGAGGGCCGGTATTGAGCAGTTCTTC.

V usage is TRBV18 and J usage is TRBJ2-3, with TRBD2 as a possible D gene (6 bases). This CDR3 region has 15 residues. CDR1 and CDR2 (germline): KGHSH, LQKENI. The V and J ends lost 6 bases and 5 bases respectively, with 18 bases between them. CDR3 DNA: TGTGCCAGCTCGTTTTTCGGCGGGATTGAAGATACGCAGTATTTT. Amino acid sequence: CASSFFGGIEDTQYF.

V is TRBV5-1 and J is TRBJ2-7, with TRBD2 matching over 16 bases. This CDR3 has 18 amino acids. J lost 6 bases, V lost 3 bases, and 12 bases had no gene match. Germline values: CDR1 SGHRS, CDR2 YFSETQ. CDR3: CASSSVGLAGGPAAEQYF. The CDR3 DNA sequence: TGCGCCAGCAGCTCGGTGGGACTAGCGGGAGGGCCCGCGGCCGAGCAGTACTTC.

J is TRBJ1-2 and V is TRBV5-4; TRBD1 matches at 7 bases. There are 14 residues in the CDR3. Per the germline V gene, CDR1 is SGHNT and CDR2 is YYREEE (reference sequence). With V trimmed by 4 bases and J by 4 bases, 7 bases remained unmatched. The CDR3 loop reads CASSEGTAGYGYTF. CDR3 DNA: TGTGCCAGCAGCGAAGGGACAGCCGGCTATGGCTACACCTTC. Based on the CDR3 plus reference TRBV5-4 and TRBJ1-2, the full variable domain is ETGVTQSPTHLIKTRGQQVTLRCSSQSGHNTVSWYQQALGQGPQFIFQYYREEENGRGNFPPRFSGLQFPNYSSELNVNALELDDSALYLCASSEGTAGYGYTFGSGTRLTVV.

This clone was seen a handful of times. The same CDR3 also results from other DNA sequences found in this sample. This chain uses TRBV18 with TRBJ1-2; 10 bases are shared with TRBD1. The CDR3 is made up of 14 amino acids. The V gene end was trimmed by 2 bases and the J gene end by 3 bases; junction bases not matched to a gene: 0. The germline CDR1 and CDR2 sequences are KGHSH and LQKENI. CDR3 loop: CASSPGTGDYGYTF. The CDR3 DNA is TGTGCCAGCTCACCAGGGACAGGGGACTATGGCTACACCTTC.